A selection of T cell receptor beta chains follows, all from one sample in a study of technical replicates of blood from several donors. The assay was immunoSEQ multiplex PCR, and TCRdb's table has in-frame clones only and misses some. The sample has 75,000 to 100,000 clones; about 95% are singletons. The sample comprised T cells isolated from PBMCs. Receptors were obtained from a human donor in good health. Both conserved end residues are part of each CDR3. Fields, in order: D gene, clone size, J gene, V gene, CDR3 protein, CDR3 DNA. The D gene is left open where the match is weak. Size values are once, few and many counts, or a class for expanded clones, and some rows have none.

D: TRBD1
size: once
J: TRBJ1-5
V: TRBV28
CDR3: CASSLIQGENAQHF
DNA: TGTGCCAGCAGTTTAATACAGGGGGAAAACGCCCAGCATTTT

D: TRBD2
size: -
J: TRBJ2-1
V: TRBV2
CDR3: CAILGLPYNEQFF
DNA: TGTGCCATTTTGGGACTACCGTACAATGAGCAGTTCTTC

D: TRBD1
size: -
J: TRBJ2-7
V: TRBV5-4
CDR3: CASSLGGTGSYEQYF
DNA: TGTGCCAGCAGCTTGGGAGGGACAGGGTCCTACGAGCAGTACTTC

D: TRBD2
size: -
J: TRBJ2-3
V: TRBV4-2
CDR3: CASSQDSGASGRTDTQYF
DNA: TGTGCCAGCAGCCAAGATTCAGGGGCTAGCGGGAGGACAGATACGCAGTATTTT

D: -
size: -
J: TRBJ1-2
V: TRBV2
CDR3: CASSADNAPFGGYTF
DNA: TGTGCCAGCAGCGCAGACAATGCCCCTTTTGGTGGCTACACCTTC

D: -
size: -
J: TRBJ1-1
V: TRBV19
CDR3: CASLRGGGGTEAFF
DNA: TGTGCCAGTCTCCGGGGGGGAGGAGGGACTGAAGCTTTCTTT

D: -
size: -
J: TRBJ1-1
V: TRBV6-5
CDR3: CASSYPERAEAFF
DNA: TGTGCCAGCAGTTACCCGGAGAGGGCTGAAGCTTTCTTT

D: TRBD2
size: -
J: TRBJ2-7
V: TRBV11-2
CDR3: CASSLESGRLGEQYF
DNA: TGTGCCAGCAGCTTAGAGAGCGGGAGGTTGGGGGAGCAGTACTTC

D: -
size: -
J: TRBJ2-3
V: TRBV6-7
CDR3: CASSMNQALSTDTQYF
DNA: TGTGCCAGCAGCATGAACCAGGCCCTTAGCACAGATACGCAGTATTTT

D: -
size: -
J: TRBJ2-5
V: TRBV6-6
CDR3: CASSYLRAQETQYF
DNA: TGTGCCAGCAGTTACCTCAGGGCTCAAGAGACCCAGTACTTC

D: TRBD1
size: -
J: TRBJ1-3
V: TRBV7-6
CDR3: CASSLQGATGNTIYF
DNA: TGTGCCAGCAGCTTGCAGGGGGCAACCGGAAACACCATATATTTT

D: TRBD1
size: -
J: TRBJ2-7
V: TRBV5-4
CDR3: CASSPGTGNFYEQYF
DNA: TGTGCCAGCAGCCCCGGGACAGGGAACTTCTACGAGCAGTACTTC

D: TRBD1
size: -
J: TRBJ1-2
V: TRBV29-1
CDR3: CSVEALGQANYGYTF
DNA: TGCAGCGTTGAAGCTCTGGGACAGGCCAACTATGGCTACACCTTC

D: -
size: -
J: TRBJ2-5
V: TRBV28
CDR3: CASSFTGPETQYF
DNA: TGTGCCAGCAGTTTCACAGGCCCGGAGACCCAGTACTTC

D: -
size: -
J: TRBJ2-2
V: TRBV6-6
CDR3: CASSPGLAGELFF
DNA: TGTGCCAGCAGTCCTGGACTGGCTGGGGAGCTGTTTTTT

D: -
size: -
J: TRBJ1-5
V: TRBV15
CDR3: CATSRDLGGYQPQHF
DNA: TGTGCCACCAGCAGAGATCTAGGGGGTTATCAGCCCCAGCATTTT

D: -
size: -
J: TRBJ2-7
V: TRBV10-3
CDR3: CAISESGSYEQYF
DNA: TGTGCCATCAGTGAGTCTGGCAGCTACGAGCAGTACTTC

D: TRBD1
size: -
J: TRBJ1-2
V: TRBV28
CDR3: CASRGQGAEGYGYTF
DNA: TGTGCCAGCAGGGGTCAGGGGGCGGAGGGCTATGGCTACACCTTC

D: -
size: -
J: TRBJ1-5
V: TRBV27
CDR3: CASGLQGIPQHF
DNA: TGTGCCAGCGGTCTACAGGGAATCCCCCAGCATTTT

D: TRBD1
size: -
J: TRBJ2-7
V: TRBV5-6
CDR3: CASSRVYGQDPRYEQYF
DNA: TGTGCCAGCAGCCGTGTCTATGGACAGGACCCCCGCTACGAGCAGTACTTC

D: -
size: -
J: TRBJ2-3
V: TRBV13
CDR3: CASSLLWGVGDTQYF
DNA: TGTGCCAGCAGCTTATTATGGGGGGTGGGAGATACGCAGTATTTT

D: -
size: -
J: TRBJ1-4
V: TRBV5-4
CDR3: CASSLAENDKKLFF
DNA: TGTGCCAGCAGCTTGGCCGAGAACGACAAAAAACTGTTTTTT

D: -
size: -
J: TRBJ2-4
V: TRBV25-1
CDR3: CASSESVRLAKNIQYF
DNA: TGTGCCAGCAGTGAATCCGTCAGACTAGCCAAAAACATTCAGTACTTC

D: -
size: -
J: TRBJ1-3
V: TRBV19
CDR3: CASIYGNTIYF
DNA: TGTGCCAGTATTTATGGAAACACCATATATTTT

D: TRBD1
size: -
J: TRBJ1-3
V: TRBV10-3
CDR3: CAIKGTGWFSGNTIYF
DNA: TGTGCCATCAAAGGGACAGGGTGGTTCTCTGGAAACACCATATATTTT

D: TRBD1
size: -
J: TRBJ1-4
V: TRBV5-5
CDR3: CASSFTGADEKLFF
DNA: TGTGCCAGCAGCTTCACAGGGGCCGATGAAAAACTGTTTTTT

D: -
size: -
J: TRBJ1-1
V: TRBV29-1
CDR3: CSVVLNRDKSRRNTEAFF
DNA: TGCAGCGTTGTTTTAAACCGGGACAAGTCTAGGAGGAACACTGAAGCTTTCTTT

D: -
size: once
J: TRBJ1-1
V: TRBV4-3
CDR3: CASSQEGRGNTEAFF
DNA: TGCGCCAGCAGCCAAGAGGGTAGGGGGAACACTGAAGCTTTCTTT

D: -
size: -
J: TRBJ2-3
V: TRBV7-2
CDR3: CASSFQDTQYF
DNA: TGTGCCAGCAGCTTCCAGGATACGCAGTATTTT

D: -
size: -
J: TRBJ2-4
V: TRBV30
CDR3: CAATRTENIQYF
DNA: TGTGCCGCGACCCGGACTGAAAACATTCAGTACTTC

D: -
size: -
J: TRBJ2-1
V: TRBV11-3
CDR3: CASSLVGTYNEQFF
DNA: TGTGCCAGCAGCTTAGTGGGGACATACAATGAGCAGTTCTTC

D: -
size: -
J: TRBJ1-2
V: TRBV7-6
CDR3: CASSLAGSTYGYTF
DNA: TGTGCCAGCAGCTTAGCAGGGAGTACCTATGGCTACACCTTC

D: -
size: -
J: TRBJ2-5
V: TRBV2
CDR3: CASSVEAGETQYF
DNA: TGTGCCAGCAGTGTTGAGGCGGGAGAGACCCAGTACTTC

D: TRBD1
size: -
J: TRBJ2-2
V: TRBV7-3
CDR3: CASSLQGDTGELFF
DNA: TGTGCCAGCAGCTTACAGGGGGACACCGGGGAGCTGTTTTTT

D: -
size: -
J: TRBJ1-3
V: TRBV21-1
CDR3: CASSKGSGSGNTIYF
DNA: TGTGCCAGCAGCAAAGGGTCAGGGTCTGGAAACACCATATATTTT

D: TRBD1
size: -
J: TRBJ2-7
V: TRBV28
CDR3: CASSFSSGQGIDEQYF
DNA: TGTGCCAGCAGTTTCTCCTCGGGACAGGGGATCGACGAGCAGTACTTC

D: TRBD2
size: -
J: TRBJ2-1
V: TRBV10-1
CDR3: CASSHGLAGGSSYNEQFF
DNA: TGCGCCAGCAGTCACGGACTAGCGGGAGGTAGCTCCTACAATGAGCAGTTCTTC

D: -
size: few
J: TRBJ1-1
V: TRBV7-2
CDR3: CASSLVVSRAEAFF
DNA: TGTGCCAGCAGCTTAGTGGTGTCCCGGGCTGAAGCTTTCTTT

D: -
size: -
J: TRBJ2-6
V: TRBV5-1
CDR3: CASSLAISGANVLTF
DNA: TGCGCCAGCAGCTTGGCTATCTCTGGGGCCAACGTCCTGACTTTC

D: -
size: -
J: TRBJ1-1
V: TRBV6-1
CDR3: CASSEKLRSWTENTEAFF
DNA: TGTGCCAGCAGTGAGAAACTAAGGAGTTGGACAGAGAACACTGAAGCTTTCTTT

D: -
size: -
J: TRBJ2-1
V: TRBV5-4
CDR3: CASSPTLTGFNEQFF
DNA: TGTGCCAGCAGCCCAACATTAACAGGGTTCAATGAGCAGTTCTTC

D: TRBD2
size: -
J: TRBJ2-7
V: TRBV10-3
CDR3: CAISGGSGSSYEQYF
DNA: TGTGCCATCAGTGGGGGAAGCGGGAGCTCCTACGAGCAGTACTTC

D: -
size: -
J: TRBJ1-2
V: TRBV6-5
CDR3: CASILHQAYTF
DNA: TGTGCCAGCATCTTACATCAGGCCTACACCTTC